This T cell receptor (beta chain) emerged from a study of PD-L1 blockade in urothelial cancer. About the study: Atezolizumab at 1,200 mg intravenously every 3 weeks was started by patients in 2014. Study findings and constraints: Durable-benefit patients showed greater tumor-associated blood clone expansion at 3 weeks.

V was shortened by 0 bases and J by 0 bases, with 6 bases between the two germline ends. This CDR3 is built from 15 residues. Germline V gene sequence: CDR1 MGHRA, CDR2 YSYEKL. On this clone: Its cognate antigen is unknown.

Locally advanced or metastatic urothelial carcinoma was diagnosed in the patients. TCRdb's table, derived via immunoSEQ multiplex PCR, lists solely in-frame clones and lacks some. The sample has about 38,000 clones, over 75% seen once. Sequencing used PBMCs, obtained around atezolizumab (anti-PD-L1) treatment. The sequence came from a man between 60 and 75 years old with urothelial cancer. V gene TRBV4-1 combines with J gene TRBJ1-5; no clear D. Here the CDR3 reads CASSQDQYSNQPQHF. Here the CDR3 DNA reads TGCGCCAGCAGCCAAGATCAGTATAGCAATCAGCCCCAGCATTTT.